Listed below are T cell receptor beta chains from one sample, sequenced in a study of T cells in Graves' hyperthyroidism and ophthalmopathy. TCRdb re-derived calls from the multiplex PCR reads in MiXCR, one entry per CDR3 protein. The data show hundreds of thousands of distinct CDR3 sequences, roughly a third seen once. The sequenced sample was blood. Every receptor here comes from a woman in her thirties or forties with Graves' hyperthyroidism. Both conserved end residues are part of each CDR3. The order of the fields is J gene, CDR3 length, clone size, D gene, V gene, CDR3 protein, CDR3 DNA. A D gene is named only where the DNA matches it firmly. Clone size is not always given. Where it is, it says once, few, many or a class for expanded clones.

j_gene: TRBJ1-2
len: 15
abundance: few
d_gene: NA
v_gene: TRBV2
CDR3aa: CASSYGQNANYGYTF
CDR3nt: TGTGCCAGCAGTTACGGACAGAACGCTAACTATGGCTACACCTTC

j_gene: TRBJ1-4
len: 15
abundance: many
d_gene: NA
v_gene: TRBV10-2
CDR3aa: CASSDLQATNEKLFF
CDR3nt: TGCGCCAGCAGTGACCTACAGGCAACTAATGAAAAACTGTTTTTT

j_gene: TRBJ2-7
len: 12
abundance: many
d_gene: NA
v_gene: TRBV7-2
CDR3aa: CASSPAGAEQYF
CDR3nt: TGTGCCAGCAGCCCCGCAGGAGCGGAGCAGTACTTC

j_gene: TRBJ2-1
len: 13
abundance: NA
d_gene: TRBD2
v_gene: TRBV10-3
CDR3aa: CAIGAAGEDEQFF
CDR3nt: TGTGCCATCGGTGCGGCGGGGGAGGATGAGCAGTTCTTC

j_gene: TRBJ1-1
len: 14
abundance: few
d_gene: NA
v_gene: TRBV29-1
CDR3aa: CSVEEYDRNTEAFF
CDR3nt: TGCAGCGTTGAAGAGTACGACAGGAACACTGAAGCTTTCTTT

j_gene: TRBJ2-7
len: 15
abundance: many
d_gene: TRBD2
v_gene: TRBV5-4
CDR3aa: CASTMKTSGGGEQYF
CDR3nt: TGTGCCAGCACCATGAAGACTAGCGGGGGTGGCGAGCAGTACTTC

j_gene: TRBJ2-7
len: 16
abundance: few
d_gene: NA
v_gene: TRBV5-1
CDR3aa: CASSFEVSIQPGEQYF
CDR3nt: TGCGCCAGCAGCTTCGAGGTATCTATTCAACCGGGCGAGCAGTACTTC

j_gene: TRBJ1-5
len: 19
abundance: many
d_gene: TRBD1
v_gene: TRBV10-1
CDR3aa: CASRARKQGADVWSQPQHF
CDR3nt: TGCGCCAGTCGGGCCAGAAAACAGGGGGCTGATGTCTGGAGTCAGCCCCAGCATTTT

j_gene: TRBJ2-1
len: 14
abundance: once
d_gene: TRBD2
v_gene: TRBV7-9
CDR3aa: CASSSLGLAIEQFF
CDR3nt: TGTGCCAGCAGCTCACTAGGACTAGCGATTGAGCAGTTCTTC

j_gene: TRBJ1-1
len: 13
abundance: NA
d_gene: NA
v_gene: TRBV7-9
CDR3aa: CASSYDGPTEAFF
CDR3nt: TGTGCCAGCAGTTATGACGGTCCCACTGAAGCTTTCTTT

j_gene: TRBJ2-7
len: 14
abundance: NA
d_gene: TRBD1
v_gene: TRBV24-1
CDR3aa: CATSDHRGRDEQYF
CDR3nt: TGTGCCACCAGTGATCACAGGGGGCGGGACGAGCAGTACTTC

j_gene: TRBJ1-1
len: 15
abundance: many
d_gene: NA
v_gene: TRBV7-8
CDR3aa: CASSSIGGADTEAFF
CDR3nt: TGTGCCAGCAGCTCGATAGGAGGGGCGGACACTGAAGCTTTCTTT

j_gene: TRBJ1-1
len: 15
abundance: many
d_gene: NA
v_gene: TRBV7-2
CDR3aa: CASSVRQGLNTEAFF
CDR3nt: TGTGCCAGCAGCGTTCGACAAGGACTGAACACTGAAGCTTTCTTT

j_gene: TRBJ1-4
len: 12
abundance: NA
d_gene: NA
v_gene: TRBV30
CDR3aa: CAWSTQGWKLFF
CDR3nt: TGTGCCTGGAGTACGCAGGGGTGGAAACTGTTTTTT

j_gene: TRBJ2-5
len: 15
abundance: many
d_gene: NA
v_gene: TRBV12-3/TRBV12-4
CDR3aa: CASRTRGSYQETQYF
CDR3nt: TGTGCCAGCAGGACAAGAGGGTCCTACCAAGAGACCCAGTACTTC

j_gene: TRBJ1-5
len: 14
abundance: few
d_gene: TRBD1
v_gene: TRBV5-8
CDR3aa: CASSWGTVGQPQHF
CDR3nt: TGTGCCAGCAGCTGGGGGACAGTTGGGCAGCCCCAGCATTTT

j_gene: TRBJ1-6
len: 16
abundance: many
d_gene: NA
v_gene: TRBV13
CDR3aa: CASSLAGDGRNSPLHF
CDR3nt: TGTGCCAGCAGCTTGGCGGGGGACGGTCGTAATTCACCCCTCCACTTT

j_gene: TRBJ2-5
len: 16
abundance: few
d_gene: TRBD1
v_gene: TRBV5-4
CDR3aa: CASSLGGDRGQETQYF
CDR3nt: TGTGCCAGCAGCTTGGGAGGTGACAGGGGCCAAGAGACCCAGTACTTC

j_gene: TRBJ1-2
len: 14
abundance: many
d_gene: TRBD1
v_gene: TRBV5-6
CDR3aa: CASSPGQGAHGYTF
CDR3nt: TGTGCCAGCAGCCCGGGACAGGGGGCACATGGCTACACCTTC

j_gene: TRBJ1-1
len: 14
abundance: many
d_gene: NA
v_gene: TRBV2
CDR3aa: CASTLRGENTEAFF
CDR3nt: TGTGCCAGCACACTGCGTGGGGAGAACACTGAAGCTTTCTTT

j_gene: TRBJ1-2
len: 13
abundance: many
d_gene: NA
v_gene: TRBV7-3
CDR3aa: CASSPTPGDGYTF
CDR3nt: TGTGCCAGCAGCCCTACCCCAGGGGATGGCTACACCTTC

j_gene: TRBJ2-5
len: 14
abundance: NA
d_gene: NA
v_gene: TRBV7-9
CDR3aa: CASSPRSSLETQYF
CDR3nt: TGTGCCAGCTCACCACGGAGCTCCTTAGAGACCCAGTACTTC

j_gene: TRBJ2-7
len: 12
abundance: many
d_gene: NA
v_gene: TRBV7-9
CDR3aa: CASSVSLSEQYF
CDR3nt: TGTGCCAGCAGCGTTTCCCTTTCCGAGCAGTACTTC

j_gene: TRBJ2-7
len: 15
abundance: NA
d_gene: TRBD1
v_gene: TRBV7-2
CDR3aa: CASSYRGQGIYEQYF
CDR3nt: TGTGCCAGCAGCTACCGGGGACAGGGAATCTACGAGCAGTACTTC

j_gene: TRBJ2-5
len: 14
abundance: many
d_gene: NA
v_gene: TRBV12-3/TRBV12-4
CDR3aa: CASTLGVGEKTQYF
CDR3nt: TGTGCCAGCACCCTAGGCGTGGGGGAGAAGACCCAGTACTTC

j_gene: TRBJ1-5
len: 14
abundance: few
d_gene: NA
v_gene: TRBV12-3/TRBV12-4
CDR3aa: CASSLEISNQPQHF
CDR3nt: TGTGCCAGCAGTTTAGAGATTAGCAATCAGCCCCAGCATTTT

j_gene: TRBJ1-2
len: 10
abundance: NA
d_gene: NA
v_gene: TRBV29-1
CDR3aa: CSQEISGYTF
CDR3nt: TGCAGCCAAGAGATCAGTGGCTACACCTTC

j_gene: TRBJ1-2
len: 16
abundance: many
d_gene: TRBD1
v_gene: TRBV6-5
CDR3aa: CASSYSQTTGRYGYTF
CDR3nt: TGTGCCAGCAGTTACTCTCAGACGACAGGGCGCTATGGCTACACCTTC

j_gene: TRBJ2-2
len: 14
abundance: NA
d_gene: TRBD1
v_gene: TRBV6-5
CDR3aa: CASSPGQLTGELFF
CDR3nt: TGTGCCAGCAGCCCGGGACAGCTCACCGGGGAGCTGTTTTTT